This is a list of T cell receptor beta chains from one sample in a study of blood T cell repertoires in COVID-19. Clones were sequenced by immunoSEQ multiplex PCR, and TCRdb holds only the in-frame ones, with some missing. The sample lists some 240,000 clones, around 80% occurring once. Sequencing was done on a sample of PBMCs or T cells enriched from blood (not recorded which). The receptors originated from a man between 25 and 39 years old with acute COVID-19. Each CDR3 is given with its conserved first and last residue. The order of the fields is V gene, J gene, CDR3 protein.

>TRBV7-8|TRBJ2-5
CASSEGPGGTQYF
>TRBV6-5|TRBJ1-5
CASSSTGAWSQPQHF
>TRBV9|TRBJ1-1
CASSGLREMNTEAFF
>TRBV7-8|TRBJ1-3
CASRTLGTGSSGNTIYF
>TRBV7-2|TRBJ1-2
CASRLGQGPGYGYTF
>TRBV5-1|TRBJ2-5
CASRRLALQETQYF
>TRBV6-5|TRBJ1-2
CAGTVQARYGYTF
>TRBV6-2/TRBV6-3|TRBJ2-2
CASSGAGVGTGELFF
>TRBV19|TRBJ2-1
CASGAGANEQFF
>TRBV2|TRBJ1-6
CASSGQGNSPLHF
>TRBV6-4|TRBJ1-2
CASSPDRALLGYTF
>TRBV6-5|TRBJ1-5
CASSYYGGEPQHF
>TRBV15|TRBJ1-1
CATSREDRGHTEAFF
>TRBV2|TRBJ1-2
CASSESPGMTASSMGYTF
>TRBV19|TRBJ1-4
CASSISDRKNEKLFF
>TRBV7-2|TRBJ1-1
CASSLLLTGVAEAFF
>TRBV27|TRBJ1-2
CASSSRDRGLRWGYTF
>TRBV7-9|TRBJ1-1
CASSLPGNTEAFF
>TRBV27|TRBJ1-1
CASSRRGTEAFF
>TRBV23-1|TRBJ2-3
CASSQTRRTEPNTQYF
>TRBV19|TRBJ2-5
CASSPRTGVETQYF
>TRBV19|TRBJ2-2
CASEPSRQKNTGELFF
>TRBV3-1/TRBV3-2|TRBJ2-1
CASSQRQGLAQFF
>TRBV10-3|TRBJ1-1
CAIRSQGATTEAFF
>TRBV12-3/TRBV12-4|TRBJ1-3
CASSFWGGNTIYF
>TRBV5-6|TRBJ1-4
CASTEFSGTGGRDEKLFF
>TRBV19|TRBJ2-2
CARHITKGGPYLNTGELFF
>TRBV5-1|TRBJ2-3
CASSLRGTRADTQYF
>TRBV19|TRBJ2-1
CASSLAGSEQFF
>TRBV28|TRBJ1-5
CASRTYPGGWSNQPQHF
>TRBV11-3|TRBJ1-3
CASSLMGRGNTIYF
>TRBV24-1|TRBJ2-3
CATSEPGLAGVTDTQYF
>TRBV2|TRBJ2-1
CASRSASSYNEQFF
>TRBV7-3|TRBJ2-2
CASSLNARNTGELFF
>TRBV19|TRBJ2-1
CASSLRGGDHEQFF
>TRBV27|TRBJ1-5
CASSLSYSAGNQPQHF